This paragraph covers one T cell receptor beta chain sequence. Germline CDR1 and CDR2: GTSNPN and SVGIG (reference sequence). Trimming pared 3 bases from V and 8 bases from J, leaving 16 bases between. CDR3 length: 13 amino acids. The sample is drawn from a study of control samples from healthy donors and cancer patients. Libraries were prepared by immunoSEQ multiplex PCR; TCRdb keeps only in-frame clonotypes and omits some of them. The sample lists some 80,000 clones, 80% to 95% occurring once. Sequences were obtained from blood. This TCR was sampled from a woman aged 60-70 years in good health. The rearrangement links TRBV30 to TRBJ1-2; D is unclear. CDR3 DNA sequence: TGTGCCTGGAGCCTCCAGACCAGCGGAGGCTACACCTTC. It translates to CAWSLQTSGGYTF.